This passage covers 6 T cell receptor beta chains from one sample sequenced in a study of CD8+CD57+ T cells in acquired aplastic anemia. The use of genomic DNA as template underpinned the TCR beta VDJ and CDR3 profiling. TCRdb re-called the reads through MiXCR, storing one row per CDR3 protein. The table has 150,000 to 200,000 distinct CDR3 sequences, about 45% seen once. Patients included in sequencing had previously demonstrated CD8+CD57+ cell expansion by flow cytometry. The sequencing sample was made of sorted CD4+, CD8+, or CD8+CD57+ T cells (not recorded which) from PBMCs. The receptors here all came from a human donor with aplastic anemia.

Remarks on this clonotype: This sequence may be a read error, since a much larger clone differs from it by one base. This chain connects TRBV7-2 to TRBJ1-2, with TRBD1 identical over 7 bases. CDR3 size: 16 residues. Germline CDR1 reads SGHTA; CDR2 reads FQGNSA. The CDR3 sequence: CAGSSGRQGIGYGYTF. The CDR3 region has the DNA TGTGCCGGCAGCTCTGGGCGACAGGGCATTGGCTATGGCTACACCTTC.

The chain carries TRBV10-2 and TRBJ1-2; no definite D call. The CDR3 is 14 residues long. Trimming pared 2 bases from V and 4 bases from J, leaving 11 bases between. Germline-derived CDR1 and CDR2 are WSHSY and SAAADI. For the CDR3, the DNA is TGCGCCAGCAGTGAGGCGGGAGGTGGCTATGGCTACACCTTC. This translates into CASSEAGGGYGYTF.

This chain links TRBV19 with TRBJ1-2; 7 bases map to TRBD1. V dropped 3 bases and J dropped 5; count of bases not matched to a gene: 9. CDR1 is LNHDA and CDR2 is SQIVND in the germline V gene (reference sequence). The length of the CDR3 is 15 residues. For the CDR3, the DNA is TGTGCCAGTAGTATGGGAGGGGGCGCGGGATATGGCTACACCTTC. Amino acid sequence: CASSMGGGAGYGYTF.

Regarding this clonotype: A much larger clonotype is one base distant, so this may be a read error. The chain couples TRBV7-3 to TRBJ2-7; D is possibly TRBD2 (5 bases). The V and J ends lost 1 base and 0 bases respectively, with 13 bases between them. The germline gives CDR1 SGHTA, CDR2 FQGTGA. This CDR3 is built from 16 residues. CDR3 region: CASSLIGLSSSYEQYF. The CDR3 DNA reads as TGTGCCAGCAGCTTAATAGGACTTTCGAGCTCCTACGAGCAGTACTTC.

The chain recombines TRBV20-1 with TRBJ1-5; unclear D gene. Germline CDR1 reads DFQATT; CDR2 reads SNEGSKA (reference sequence). V lost 3 bases and J 0 bases, leaving 6 bases between the germline ends. The CDR3 runs to 13 residues. The CDR3 sequence is CSASRNSNQPQHF. The CDR3 DNA follows: TGCAGTGCTAGCCGAAATAGCAATCAGCCCCAGCATTTT.

The chain carries TRBV5-1 and TRBJ1-6; weak D call: TRBD1 (5 bases). Looked up from germline, CDR1 is SGHRS and CDR2 is YFSETQ. V was pared by 5 bases and J by 7 bases, with 7 bases between. This CDR3 is 12 amino acids long. The CDR3 DNA follows: TGCGCCAGCAGACGGGACAATTCACCCCTCCACTTT. Translated: CASRRDNSPLHF.